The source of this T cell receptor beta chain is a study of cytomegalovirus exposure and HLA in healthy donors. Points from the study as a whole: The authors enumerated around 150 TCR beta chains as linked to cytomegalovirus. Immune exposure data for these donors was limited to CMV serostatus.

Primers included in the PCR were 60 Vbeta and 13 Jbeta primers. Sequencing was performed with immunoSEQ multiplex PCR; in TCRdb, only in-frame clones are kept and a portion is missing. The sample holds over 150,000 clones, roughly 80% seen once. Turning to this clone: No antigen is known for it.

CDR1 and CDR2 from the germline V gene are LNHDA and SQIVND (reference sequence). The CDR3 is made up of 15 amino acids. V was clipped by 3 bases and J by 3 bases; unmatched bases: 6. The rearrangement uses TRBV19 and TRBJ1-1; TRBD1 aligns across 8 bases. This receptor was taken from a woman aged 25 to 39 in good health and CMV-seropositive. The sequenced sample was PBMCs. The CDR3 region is CASSIRQGIHTEAFF. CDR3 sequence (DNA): TGTGCCAGTAGTATTAGACAGGGGATTCACACTGAAGCTTTCTTT.